This TCR beta chain was profiled in a study of T cell responses to AZD1222 COVID-19 vaccine. This clone appeared a few times. Profiled with immunoSEQ multiplex PCR; TCRdb holds only in-frame clones, not every one. Among 130,000 or so clones, about 86% were seen once, and the ten largest hold around 12%. Germline CDR1 and CDR2: MDHEN and SYDVKM. The CDR3 extends over 15 amino acids. V dropped 4 bases and J dropped 3 bases, with 13 bases sitting between them. Sequenced here: peripheral blood, sampled on day 0 of AZD1222 vaccination. The receptor comes from an adult in good health. This chain uses TRBV28 with TRBJ1-5, with a tentative D call TRBD1 (5 bases). CDR3 protein: CASSSLTGYNQPQHF. DNA of the CDR3: TGTGCCAGCAGTTCCCTTACAGGTTACAATCAGCCCCAGCATTTT. Filled out from reference TRBV28 and TRBJ1-5, the complete variable domain reads DVKVTQSSRYLVKRTGEKVFLECVQDMDHENMFWYRQDPGLGLRLIYFSYDVKMKEKGDIPEGYSVSREKKERFSLILESASTNQTSMYLCASSSLTGYNQPQHFGDGTRLSIL.